The TCR beta chain described here comes from a study of OX40 agonist ivuxolimab in advanced cancers. Across the whole study: Eligibility admitted prior anti-PD-1, anti-PD-L1 or anti-CTLA-4 therapy; roughly 37% had some.

In regard to this clone: Its cognate antigen is unknown.

Some clones are missing from TCRdb's copy, which holds only in-frame ones; the method was immunoSEQ multiplex PCR. The sample has 60,000 or so clones, 70% to 90% seen once. CDR1 is MNHEY and CDR2 is SVGAGI in the germline V gene. Trimming took off 6 bases at V and 2 bases at J, with 17 bases between the two ends. The CDR3 covers 15 residues. General study points: Relatively little clonal expansion, among the lowest observed, appeared in partial responders at 0.1-3.0 mg/kg. CD8+ T cells were the subset that, on average, had more expanded clones than CD4+.

This receptor was identified in an adult with an advanced solid tumor such as melanoma, head and neck, liver or kidney cancer. The chain joins TRBV6-5 to TRBJ2-7, with D unresolved. This sample comprised CD4+ or CD8+ T cells sorted from blood, obtained in a trial of the OX40 agonist ivuxolimab. CDR3 loop: CASSQAQSWTYEQYF. DNA for the CDR3: TGTGCCAGCAGCCAGGCGCAGAGTTGGACCTACGAGCAGTACTTC.